This T cell receptor (beta chain) was sequenced for a study of OX40 agonist ivuxolimab in advanced cancers. Study overall: The group had a mean age of 60 years, ranged from about 23 to 79, and was 80% to 85% male.

In regard to this clone: Antigen: not known.

Repertoires were generated with immunoSEQ multiplex PCR, while TCRdb's copy carries only in-frame clones and drops some. The sample lists more than 70,000 clones, approximately 83% seen once, with less than 2% in the top ten. Notes on the study in general: By week 6 at 0.1 to 3.0 mg/kg, blood CD4+ and CD8+ T cells had expanded clonally.

The CDR3 length is 16 residues. The V gene end was trimmed by 3 bases and the J gene end by 14 bases; junction bases not matched to a gene: 14. Germline V gene data show CDR1 as KGHSH and CDR2 as LQKENI. This rearrangement joins TRBV18 to TRBJ1-6; 9 bases line up with TRBD1. This TCR was recovered from an adult with an advanced solid tumor such as melanoma, head and neck, liver or kidney cancer. Sequencing was performed on CD4+ or CD8+ T cells sorted from blood, taken in a trial of the OX40 agonist ivuxolimab. CDR3 sequence reads: CASSPFSGTGTLALHF. The CDR3 DNA is TGTGCCAGCTCACCCTTTTCCGGGACAGGGACCTTAGCCCTCCACTTT.